This T cell receptor beta chain was sequenced in a study of lymphopenia after photon versus proton radiotherapy. Measured with immunoSEQ multiplex PCR; TCRdb has only the in-frame clones, and not every one. The sample carries 15,000 to 20,000 clones, 88% recorded once. The CDR3 sequence is 14 residues long. Per the germline V gene, CDR1 is MNHEY and CDR2 is SMNVEV (reference sequence). Trimming took off 2 bases at V and 5 bases at J, with 12 bases between the two ends. The specimen comprised peripheral blood, sampled from a patient treated with proton-based radiotherapy. This TCR was recovered from a man in his 70s with pancreatic cancer. The chain has TRBV27 and TRBJ2-5, with unresolved D. The DNA for the CDR3 is TGTGCCAGCAGTTTAGAGGCCTCCCGGGAGACCCAGTACTTC. Its translation: CASSLEASRETQYF.